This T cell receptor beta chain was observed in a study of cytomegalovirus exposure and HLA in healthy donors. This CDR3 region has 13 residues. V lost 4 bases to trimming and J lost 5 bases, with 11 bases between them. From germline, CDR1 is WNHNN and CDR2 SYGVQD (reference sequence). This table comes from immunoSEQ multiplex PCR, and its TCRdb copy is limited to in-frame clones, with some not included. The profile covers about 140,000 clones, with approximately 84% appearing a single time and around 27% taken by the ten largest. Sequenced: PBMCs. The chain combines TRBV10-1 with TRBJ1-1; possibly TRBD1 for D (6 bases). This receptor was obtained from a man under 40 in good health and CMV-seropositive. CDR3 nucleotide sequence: TGCGCCAGCAGTGCACAGGGTAGAACTGAAGCTTTCTTT. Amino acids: CASSAQGRTEAFF.